Shown below are 5 T cell receptor beta chains from a single sample sequenced in a study of cytomegalovirus exposure and HLA in healthy donors. PCR was performed using 60 Vbeta and 13 Jbeta primers. Produced via immunoSEQ multiplex PCR; TCRdb's table is partial and in-frame only. With about 140,000 clones in the sample, the ten largest clones hold 2% to 2.5%. Sequenced: PBMCs. The receptors stem from a woman between 18 and 29 years old in good health and CMV-seronegative.

The rearrangement links TRBV13 to TRBJ2-1; maybe TRBD2 (6 bases). Germline V lookup: CDR1 PRHDT, CDR2 FYEKMQ (reference sequence). Trimming cost V 4 bases and J 5 bases, with 9 bases left between them. This CDR3 is 13 amino acids long. The CDR3 sequence: CASSWRGDNEQFF. CDR3 nucleotide sequence: TGTGCCAGCAGCTGGCGGGGCGACAATGAGCAGTTCTTC. The whole variable domain, filled in from reference TRBV13 and TRBJ2-1, reads AAGVIQSPRHLIKEKRETATLKCYPIPRHDTVYWYQQGPGQDPQFLISFYEKMQSDKGSIPDRFSAQQFSDYHSELNMSSLELGDSALYFCASSWRGDNEQFFGPGTRLTVL.

The chain couples TRBV27 to TRBJ2-3, with 7 bases matching TRBD2. Germline CDR1 reads MNHEY; CDR2 reads SMNVEV (reference sequence). Trimming removed 3 bases from V and 2 bases from J; junction bases left unmatched: 5. The CDR3 is 15 amino acids. For the CDR3, the DNA is TGTGCCAGCAGTTTCTCTAGCGGATTCACAGATACGCAGTATTTT. Translation: CASSFSSGFTDTQYF.

The CDR3 is CASSPRGNYGYTF. The CDR3 coding sequence is TGTGCCAGCAGCCCCAGGGGGAACTATGGCTACACCTTC. The chain joins TRBV11-2 to TRBJ1-2; 7 nucleotides match TRBD1. Trimming cost V 5 bases and J 2 bases; bases outside gene matches: 2. CDR1 and CDR2 from the germline V gene are SGHAT and FQNNGV. This CDR3 has 13 residues.

V is TRBV5-4 and J is TRBJ2-1; 10 nucleotides line up with TRBD2. Losses at the gene ends were 2 bases for V and 4 bases for J; bases not matched to a gene: 3. The CDR3 extends over 15 amino acids. Germline values: CDR1 SGHNT, CDR2 YYREEE (reference sequence). The CDR3 reads CASSLAGGVYNEQFF. The CDR3 nucleotides are TGTGCCAGCAGCTTAGCGGGAGGGGTGTACAATGAGCAGTTCTTC.

The J gene is TRBJ2-2, the V gene TRBV14, with 9 nucleotides matching TRBD2. J lost 4 bases, V lost 1 base, and 13 bases had no gene match. Germline values: CDR1 SGHDN, CDR2 FVKESK. The CDR3 loop spans 19 amino acids. CDR3 loop: CASSQVFLAGSPGTGELFF. In nucleotides, the CDR3 is TGTGCCAGCAGCCAAGTGTTCCTAGCGGGATCGCCGGGCACCGGGGAGCTGTTTTTT.